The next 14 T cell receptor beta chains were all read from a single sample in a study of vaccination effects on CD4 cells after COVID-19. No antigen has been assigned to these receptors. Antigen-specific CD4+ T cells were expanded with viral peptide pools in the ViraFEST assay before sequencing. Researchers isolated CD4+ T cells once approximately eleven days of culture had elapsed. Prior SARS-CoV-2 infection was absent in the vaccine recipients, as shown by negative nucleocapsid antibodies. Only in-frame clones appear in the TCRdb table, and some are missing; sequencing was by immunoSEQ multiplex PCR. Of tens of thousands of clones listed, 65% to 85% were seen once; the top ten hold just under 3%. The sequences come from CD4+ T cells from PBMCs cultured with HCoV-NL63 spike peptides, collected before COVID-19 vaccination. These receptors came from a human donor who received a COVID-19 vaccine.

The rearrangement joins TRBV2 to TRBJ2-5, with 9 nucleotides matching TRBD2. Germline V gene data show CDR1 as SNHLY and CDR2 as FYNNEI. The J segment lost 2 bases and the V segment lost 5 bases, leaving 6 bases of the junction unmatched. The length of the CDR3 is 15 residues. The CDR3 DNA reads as TGTGCCAGCAGTTATAGCGGGGGTGAGCAAGAGACCCAGTACTTC. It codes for CASSYSGGEQETQYF.

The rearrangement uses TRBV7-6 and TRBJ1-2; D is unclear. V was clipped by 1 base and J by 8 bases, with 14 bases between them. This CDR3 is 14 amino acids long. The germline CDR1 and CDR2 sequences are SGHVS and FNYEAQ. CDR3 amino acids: CASSLGRGIEGYTF. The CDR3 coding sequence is TGTGCCAGCAGCTTAGGGCGAGGGATAGAAGGCTACACCTTC.

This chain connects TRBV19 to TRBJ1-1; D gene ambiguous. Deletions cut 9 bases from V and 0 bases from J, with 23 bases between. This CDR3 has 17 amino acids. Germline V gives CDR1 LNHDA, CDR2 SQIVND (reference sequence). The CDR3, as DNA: TGTGCCAGCCAGGCCCTTAGTGTAACATCCATGAACACTGAAGCTTTCTTT. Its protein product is CASQALSVTSMNTEAFF.

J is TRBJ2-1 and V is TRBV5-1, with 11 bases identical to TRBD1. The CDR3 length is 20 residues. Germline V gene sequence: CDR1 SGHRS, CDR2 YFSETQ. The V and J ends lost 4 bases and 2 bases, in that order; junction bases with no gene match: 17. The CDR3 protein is CASSPTRRDRGEGTYNEQFF. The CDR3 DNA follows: TGCGCCAGCAGCCCTACCCGTCGGGACAGGGGGGAGGGTACCTACAATGAGCAGTTCTTC.

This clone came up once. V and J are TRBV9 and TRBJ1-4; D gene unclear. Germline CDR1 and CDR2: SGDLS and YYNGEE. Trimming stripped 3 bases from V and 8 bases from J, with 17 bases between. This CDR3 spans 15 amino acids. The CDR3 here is CASSGTDGVWEKLFF. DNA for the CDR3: TGTGCCAGCAGCGGGACCGACGGGGTGTGGGAAAAACTGTTTTTT.

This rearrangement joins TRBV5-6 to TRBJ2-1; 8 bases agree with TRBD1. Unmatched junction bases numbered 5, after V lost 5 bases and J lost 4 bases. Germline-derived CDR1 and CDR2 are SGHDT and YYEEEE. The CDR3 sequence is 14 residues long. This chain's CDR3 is CASSVTGAYNEQFF. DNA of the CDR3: TGTGCCAGCAGTGTGACAGGGGCTTACAATGAGCAGTTCTTC.

In DNA form, the CDR3 reads TGTGCCAGCAGCTTAAAACAGTTCTTC. Translating it yields CASSLKQFF. This rearrangement joins TRBV5-8 to TRBJ2-1, with no clear D. This CDR3 contains 9 residues. Trimming removed 2 bases from V and 13 bases from J, with 4 bases in between. CDR1 is SGHTS, CDR2 YDEGEE, per germline.

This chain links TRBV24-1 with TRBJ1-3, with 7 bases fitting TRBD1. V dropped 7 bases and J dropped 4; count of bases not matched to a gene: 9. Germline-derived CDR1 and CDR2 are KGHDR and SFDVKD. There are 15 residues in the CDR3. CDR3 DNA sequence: TGTGCCACCAGCCCCACGACAGGGTCCGGAAACACCATATATTTT. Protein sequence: CATSPTTGSGNTIYF.

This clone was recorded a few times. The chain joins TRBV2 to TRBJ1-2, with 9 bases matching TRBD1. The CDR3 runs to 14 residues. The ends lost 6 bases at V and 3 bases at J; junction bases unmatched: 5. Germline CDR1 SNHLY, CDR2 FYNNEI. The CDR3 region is CASRAGTGYYGYTF. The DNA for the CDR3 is TGTGCCAGCAGGGCCGGGACAGGGTACTATGGCTACACCTTC.

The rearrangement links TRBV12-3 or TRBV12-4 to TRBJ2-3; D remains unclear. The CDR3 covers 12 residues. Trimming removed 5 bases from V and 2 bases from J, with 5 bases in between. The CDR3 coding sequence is TGTGCCAGCAGTCTATCCACAGATACGCAGTATTTT. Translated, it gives CASSLSTDTQYF.

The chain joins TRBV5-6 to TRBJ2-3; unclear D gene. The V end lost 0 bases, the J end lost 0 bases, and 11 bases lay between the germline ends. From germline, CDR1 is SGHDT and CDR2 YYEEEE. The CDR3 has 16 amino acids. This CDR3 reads CASSLGVHTSTDTQYF. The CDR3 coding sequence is TGTGCCAGCAGCTTGGGCGTACACACTAGCACAGATACGCAGTATTTT.

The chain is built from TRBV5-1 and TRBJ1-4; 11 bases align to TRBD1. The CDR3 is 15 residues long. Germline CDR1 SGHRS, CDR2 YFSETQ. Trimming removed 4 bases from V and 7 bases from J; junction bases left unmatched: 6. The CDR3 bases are TGCGCCAGCAGCCCCCGGACAGGGGGCGGTGAAAAACTGTTTTTT. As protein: CASSPRTGGGEKLFF.

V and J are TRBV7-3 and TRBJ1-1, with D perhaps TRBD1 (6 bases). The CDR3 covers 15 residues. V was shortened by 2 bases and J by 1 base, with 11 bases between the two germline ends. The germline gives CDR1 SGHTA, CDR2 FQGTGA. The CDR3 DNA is TGTGCCAGCAGCTTACAGACAGGCGAGAACACTGAAGCTTTCTTT. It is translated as CASSLQTGENTEAFF. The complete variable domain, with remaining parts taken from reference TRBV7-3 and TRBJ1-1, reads GAGVSQTPSNKVTEKGKYVELRCDPISGHTALYWYRQSLGQGPEFLIYFQGTGAADDSGLPNDRFFAVRPEGSVSTLKIQRTERGDSAVYLCASSLQTGENTEAFFGQGTRLTVV.

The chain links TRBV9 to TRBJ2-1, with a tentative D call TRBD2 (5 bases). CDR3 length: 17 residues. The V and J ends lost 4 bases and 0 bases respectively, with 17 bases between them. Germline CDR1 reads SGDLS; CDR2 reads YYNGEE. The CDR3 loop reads CASSPSGPGSSYNEQFF. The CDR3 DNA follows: TGTGCCAGCAGCCCATCAGGACCGGGAAGCTCCTACAATGAGCAGTTCTTC.